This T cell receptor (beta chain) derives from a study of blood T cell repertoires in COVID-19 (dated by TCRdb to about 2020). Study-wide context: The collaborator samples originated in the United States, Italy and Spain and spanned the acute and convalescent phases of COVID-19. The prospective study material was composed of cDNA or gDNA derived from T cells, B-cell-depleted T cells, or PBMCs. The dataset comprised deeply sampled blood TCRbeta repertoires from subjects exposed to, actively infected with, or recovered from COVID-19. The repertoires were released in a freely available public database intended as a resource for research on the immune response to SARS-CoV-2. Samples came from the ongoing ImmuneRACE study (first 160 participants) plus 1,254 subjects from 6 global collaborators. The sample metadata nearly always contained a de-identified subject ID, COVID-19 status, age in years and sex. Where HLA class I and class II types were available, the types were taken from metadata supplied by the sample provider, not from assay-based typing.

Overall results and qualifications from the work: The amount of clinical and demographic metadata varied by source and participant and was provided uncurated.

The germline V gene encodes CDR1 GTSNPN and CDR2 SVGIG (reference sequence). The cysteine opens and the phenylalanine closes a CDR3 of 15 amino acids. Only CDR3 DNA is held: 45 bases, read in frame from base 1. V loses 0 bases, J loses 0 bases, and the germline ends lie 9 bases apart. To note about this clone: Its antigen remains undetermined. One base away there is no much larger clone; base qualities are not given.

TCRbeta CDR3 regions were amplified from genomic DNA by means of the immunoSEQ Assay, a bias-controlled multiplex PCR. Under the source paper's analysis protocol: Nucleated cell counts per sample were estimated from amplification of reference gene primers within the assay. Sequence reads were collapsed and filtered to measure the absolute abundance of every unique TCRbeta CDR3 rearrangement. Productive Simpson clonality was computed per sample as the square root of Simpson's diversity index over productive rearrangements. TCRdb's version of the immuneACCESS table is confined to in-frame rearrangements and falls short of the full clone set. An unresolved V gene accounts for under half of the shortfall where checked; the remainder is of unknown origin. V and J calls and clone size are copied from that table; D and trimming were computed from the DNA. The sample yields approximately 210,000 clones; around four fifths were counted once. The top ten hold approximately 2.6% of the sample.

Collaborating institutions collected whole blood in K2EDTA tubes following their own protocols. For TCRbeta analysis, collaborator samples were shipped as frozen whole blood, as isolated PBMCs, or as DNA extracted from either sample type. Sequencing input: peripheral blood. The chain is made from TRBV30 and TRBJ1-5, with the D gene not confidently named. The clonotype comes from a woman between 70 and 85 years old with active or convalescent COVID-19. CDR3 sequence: CAWSVRGYSNQPQHF. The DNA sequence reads TGTGCCTGGAGTGTCCGGGGATATAGCAATCAGCCCCAGCATTTT.